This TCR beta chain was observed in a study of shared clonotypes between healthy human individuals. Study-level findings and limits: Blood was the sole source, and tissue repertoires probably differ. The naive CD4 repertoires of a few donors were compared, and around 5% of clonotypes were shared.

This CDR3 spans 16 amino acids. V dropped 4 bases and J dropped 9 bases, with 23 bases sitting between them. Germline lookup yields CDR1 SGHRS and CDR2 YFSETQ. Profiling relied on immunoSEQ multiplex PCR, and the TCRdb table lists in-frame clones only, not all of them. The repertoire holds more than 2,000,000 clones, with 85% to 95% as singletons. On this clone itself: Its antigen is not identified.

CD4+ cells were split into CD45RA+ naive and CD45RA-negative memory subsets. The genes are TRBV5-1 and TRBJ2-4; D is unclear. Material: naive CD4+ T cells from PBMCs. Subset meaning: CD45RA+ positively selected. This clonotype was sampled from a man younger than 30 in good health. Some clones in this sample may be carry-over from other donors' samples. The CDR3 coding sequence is TGCGCCAGCAGCCCGGTAGGGCAACCGTCCGGCAGCATTCAGTACTTC. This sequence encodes CASSPVGQPSGSIQYF.